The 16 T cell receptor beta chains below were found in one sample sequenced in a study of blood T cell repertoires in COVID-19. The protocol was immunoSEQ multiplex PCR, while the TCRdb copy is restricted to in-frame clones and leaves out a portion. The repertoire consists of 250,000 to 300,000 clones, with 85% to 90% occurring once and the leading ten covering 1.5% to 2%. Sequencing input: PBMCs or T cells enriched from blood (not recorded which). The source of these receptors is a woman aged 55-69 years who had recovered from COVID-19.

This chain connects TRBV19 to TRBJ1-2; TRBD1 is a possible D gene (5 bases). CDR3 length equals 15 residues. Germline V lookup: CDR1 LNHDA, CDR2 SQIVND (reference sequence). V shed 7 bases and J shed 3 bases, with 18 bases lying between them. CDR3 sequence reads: CASTPKGAVDYGYTF. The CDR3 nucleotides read TGTGCCAGTACCCCGAAAGGGGCGGTGGACTATGGCTACACCTTC. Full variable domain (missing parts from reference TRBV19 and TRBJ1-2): DGGITQSPKYLFRKEGQNVTLSCEQNLNHDAMYWYRQDPGQGLRLIYYSQIVNDFQKGDIAEGYSVSREKKESFPLTVTSAQKNPTAFYLCASTPKGAVDYGYTFGSGTRLTVV.

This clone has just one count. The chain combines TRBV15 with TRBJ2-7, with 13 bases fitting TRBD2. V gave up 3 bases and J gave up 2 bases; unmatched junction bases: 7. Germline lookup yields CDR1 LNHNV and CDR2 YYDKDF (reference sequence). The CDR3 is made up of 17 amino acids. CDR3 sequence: CATSRDLGTSGTYEQYF. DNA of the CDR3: TGTGCCACCAGCAGGGACCTCGGGACTAGCGGGACCTACGAGCAGTACTTC.

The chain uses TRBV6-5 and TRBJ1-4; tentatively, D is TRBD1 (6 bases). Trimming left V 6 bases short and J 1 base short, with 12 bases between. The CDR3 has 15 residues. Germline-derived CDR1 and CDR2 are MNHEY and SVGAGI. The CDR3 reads CASRTLQGTNEKLFF. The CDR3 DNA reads TGTGCCAGCAGGACACTACAGGGAACTAATGAAAAACTGTTTTTT.

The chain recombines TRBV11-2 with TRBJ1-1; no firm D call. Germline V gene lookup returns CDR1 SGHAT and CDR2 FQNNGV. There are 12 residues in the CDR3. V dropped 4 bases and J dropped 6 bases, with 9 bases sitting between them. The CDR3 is CASSYAGSEAFF. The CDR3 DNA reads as TGTGCCAGCAGCTACGCCGGGTCTGAAGCTTTCTTT.

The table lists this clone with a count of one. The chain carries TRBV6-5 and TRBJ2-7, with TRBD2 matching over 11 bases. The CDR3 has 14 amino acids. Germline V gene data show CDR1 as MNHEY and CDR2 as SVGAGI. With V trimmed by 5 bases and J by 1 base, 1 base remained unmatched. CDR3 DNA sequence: TGTGCCAGCAGTAGACTAGCGGGGTCCTACGAGCAGTACTTC. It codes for CASSRLAGSYEQYF.

The CDR3 here is CASSMGLVVETQYF. The CDR3 bases are TGTGCCAGTAGTATGGGACTAGTTGTAGAGACCCAGTACTTC. The V gene is TRBV19, the J gene TRBJ2-5; 8 bases agree with TRBD2. Trimming at V came to 3 bases and at J to 4 bases, leaving 4 bases not matched to a gene. Looked up from germline, CDR1 is LNHDA and CDR2 is SQIVND (reference sequence). The CDR3 consists of 14 residues.

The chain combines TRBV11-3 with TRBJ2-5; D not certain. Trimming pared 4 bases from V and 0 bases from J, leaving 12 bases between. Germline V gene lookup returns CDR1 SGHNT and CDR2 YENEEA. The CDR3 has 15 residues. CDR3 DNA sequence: TGTGCCAGCAGCTCTCTACTCCTGTACCAAGAGACCCAGTACTTC. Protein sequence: CASSSLLLYQETQYF.

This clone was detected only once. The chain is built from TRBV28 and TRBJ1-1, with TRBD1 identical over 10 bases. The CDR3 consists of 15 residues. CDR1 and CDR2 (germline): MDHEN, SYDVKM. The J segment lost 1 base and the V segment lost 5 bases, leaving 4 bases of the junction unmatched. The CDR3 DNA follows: TGTGCCAGCAGTACCAGGGACAGGGGGAACACTGAAGCTTTCTTT. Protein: CASSTRDRGNTEAFF.

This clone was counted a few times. This CDR3 is CASSSTSGRALPLQETQYF. For the CDR3, the DNA is TGTGCCAGCAGCTCGACTAGCGGGAGGGCCCTTCCACTTCAAGAGACCCAGTACTTC. The V gene is TRBV6-6, the J gene TRBJ2-5, with TRBD2 identical over 14 bases. Losses at the gene ends were 6 bases for V and 2 bases for J; bases not matched to a gene: 14. CDR1 is MNHNY, CDR2 SVGAGI, per germline (reference sequence). The CDR3 is 19 residues long.

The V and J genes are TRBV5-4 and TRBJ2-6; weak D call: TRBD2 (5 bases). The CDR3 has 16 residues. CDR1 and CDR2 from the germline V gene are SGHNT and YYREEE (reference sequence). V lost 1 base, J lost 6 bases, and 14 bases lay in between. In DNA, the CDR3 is TGTGCCAGCAGCTTGAAGGGAGTTGCTCCGGCCAACGTCCTGACTTTC. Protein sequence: CASSLKGVAPANVLTF.

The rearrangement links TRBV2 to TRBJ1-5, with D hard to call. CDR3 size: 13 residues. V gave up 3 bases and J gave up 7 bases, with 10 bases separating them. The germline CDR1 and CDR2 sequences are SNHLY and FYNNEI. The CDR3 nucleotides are TGTGCCAGCAGTGACCCAGGTTTCCAGCCCCAGCATTTT. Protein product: CASSDPGFQPQHF.

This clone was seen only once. CDR3 DNA: TGTGCCAGCAGCCCCCGGGGGGGGAATGATGAAAAACTGTTTTTT. Translated, it gives CASSPRGGNDEKLFF. The chain joins TRBV7-6 to TRBJ1-4, with a tentative D call TRBD1 (5 bases). Germline values: CDR1 SGHVS, CDR2 FNYEAQ. Trimming cost V 5 bases and J 6 bases, with 16 bases left between them. The CDR3 contains 15 residues.

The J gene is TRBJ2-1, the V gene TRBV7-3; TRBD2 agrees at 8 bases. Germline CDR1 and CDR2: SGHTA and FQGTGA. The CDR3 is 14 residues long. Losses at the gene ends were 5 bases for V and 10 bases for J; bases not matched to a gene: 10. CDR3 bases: TGTGCCAGCAGCGCCGAACCTAGCGGGCAAGAGCAGTTCTTC. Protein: CASSAEPSGQEQFF.

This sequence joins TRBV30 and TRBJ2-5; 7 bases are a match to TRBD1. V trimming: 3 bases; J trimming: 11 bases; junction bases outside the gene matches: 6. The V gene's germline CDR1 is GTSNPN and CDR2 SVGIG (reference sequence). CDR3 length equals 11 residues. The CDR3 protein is CAWRGTVAQYF. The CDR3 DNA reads TGTGCCTGGAGGGGGACAGTAGCGCAGTACTTC.

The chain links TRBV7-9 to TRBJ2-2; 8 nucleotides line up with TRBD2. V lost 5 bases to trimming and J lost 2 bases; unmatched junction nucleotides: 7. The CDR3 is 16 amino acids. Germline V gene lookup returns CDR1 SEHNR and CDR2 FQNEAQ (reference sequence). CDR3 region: CASSPQGLANTGELFF. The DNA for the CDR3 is TGTGCCAGCAGCCCCCAAGGACTAGCCAACACCGGGGAGCTGTTTTTT.

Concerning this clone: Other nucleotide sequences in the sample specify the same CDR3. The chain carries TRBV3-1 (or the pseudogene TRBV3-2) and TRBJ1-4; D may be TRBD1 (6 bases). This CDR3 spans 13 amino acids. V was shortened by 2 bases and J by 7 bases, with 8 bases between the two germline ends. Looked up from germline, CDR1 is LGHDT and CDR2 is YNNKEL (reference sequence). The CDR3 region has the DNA TGTGCCAGCAGCCAAAGGGGGGGTGAAAAACTGTTTTTT. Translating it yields CASSQRGGEKLFF.